A single sample is the source of the 18 T cell receptor beta chains below, sequenced in a study of PD-L1 blockade in urothelial cancer. Libraries were prepared by immunoSEQ multiplex PCR; TCRdb keeps only in-frame clonotypes and omits some of them. The sample holds 25,000 to 35,000 clones, 87% seen once. Here the sequenced sample was PBMCs, taken around atezolizumab (anti-PD-L1) treatment. Every receptor here comes from a man aged 50-59 years with urothelial cancer.

This clone was counted between two and nine times. V is TRBV18 and J is TRBJ1-1, with D perhaps TRBD1 (5 bases). Germline V gene sequence: CDR1 KGHSH, CDR2 LQKENI. V lost 3 bases and J 1 base, leaving 6 bases between the germline ends. The CDR3 loop spans 13 amino acids. The CDR3 loop reads CASSPTGNTEAFF. CDR3 sequence (DNA): TGTGCCAGCTCACCTACAGGGAACACTGAAGCTTTCTTT.

By frequency in the sample, this clone is medium-sized. The J gene is TRBJ1-2, the V gene TRBV2, with D unresolved. Germline-derived CDR1 and CDR2 are SNHLY and FYNNEI. The CDR3 is 14 amino acids. V was pared by 3 bases and J by 4 bases, with 12 bases between. The CDR3 DNA reads TGTGCCAGCAGTGATTCTAGGCAGCTCTATGGCTACACCTTC. It codes for CASSDSRQLYGYTF. The full variable domain, in which reference TRBV2 and TRBJ1-2 provide the parts outside the CDR3, is EPEVTQTPSHQVTQMGQEVILRCVPISNHLYFYWYRQILGQKVEFLVSFYNNEISEKSEIFDDQFSVERPDGSNFTLKIRSTKLEDSAMYFCASSDSRQLYGYTFGSGTRLTVV.

J is TRBJ1-2 and V is TRBV2, with D hard to call. The V gene's germline CDR1 is SNHLY and CDR2 FYNNEI. CDR3 length: 14 residues. Trimming took 6 bases from V and 4 from J, leaving 15 bases between them. CDR3 region: CASSSQSDGYGYTF. In DNA form, the CDR3 reads TGTGCCAGCAGCTCTCAATCAGATGGCTATGGCTACACCTTC.

The J gene is TRBJ2-7, the V gene TRBV2; D may be TRBD1 (6 bases). Germline CDR1 SNHLY, CDR2 FYNNEI. V was trimmed by 7 bases and J by 3 bases, leaving 19 bases between them. The CDR3 consists of 15 residues. The CDR3 sequence: CASTDGQTIGYEQYF. The CDR3 DNA sequence: TGTGCCAGCACTGACGGACAGACGATCGGCTACGAGCAGTACTTC.

The chain links TRBV30 to TRBJ1-4; D is perhaps TRBD1 (5 bases). CDR1 and CDR2 from the germline V gene are GTSNPN and SVGIG (reference sequence). CDR3 size: 17 residues. Deletions cut 0 bases from V and 7 bases from J, with 21 bases between. The CDR3 sequence: CAWSVQLVSGRGEKLFF. CDR3 bases: TGTGCCTGGAGTGTACAGTTAGTGTCAGGGAGGGGTGAAAAACTGTTTTTT.

This chain joins TRBV6-5 and TRBJ2-7, with 9 bases that match TRBD1. This CDR3 is 14 amino acids long. Germline values: CDR1 MNHEY, CDR2 SVGAGI. J gave up 5 bases and V 5 bases, and 7 bases lay outside the gene matches. CDR3 nucleotides: TGTGCCAGCAGTACGGGGACAGGGTACCACGAGCAGTACTTC. Translating gives CASSTGTGYHEQYF.

This rearrangement joins TRBV10-3 to TRBJ1-4; D is unclear. The germline CDR1 and CDR2 sequences are ENHRY and SYGVKD. Trimming removed 3 bases from V and 0 bases from J, with 5 bases in between. This CDR3 contains 14 residues. The CDR3 is CAISEGATNEKLFF. The CDR3 DNA follows: TGTGCCATCAGTGAAGGAGCAACTAATGAAAAACTGTTTTTT.

This rearrangement joins TRBV10-3 to TRBJ2-1; a possible D gene is TRBD2 (5 bases). CDR1 ENHRY and CDR2 SYGVKD come from the germline V gene. The V end was cut by 2 bases, the J end by 2 bases, with 10 bases between. The CDR3 runs to 15 residues. CDR3 sequence: CAISEEGIAYNEQFF. Here the CDR3 DNA reads TGTGCCATCAGTGAGGAGGGAATTGCCTACAATGAGCAGTTCTTC.

The chain combines TRBV7-2 with TRBJ2-3; D ambiguous. Trimming took 0 bases from V and 7 from J, leaving 8 bases between them. The CDR3 consists of 13 residues. Germline V gene data show CDR1 as SGHTA and CDR2 as FQGNSA. The CDR3 spells CASSLAFHNTQYF. CDR3 in DNA: TGTGCCAGCAGCTTAGCTTTCCACAATACGCAGTATTTT.

As for this clone: The sample carries other DNA sequences with the same CDR3. The rearrangement links TRBV30 to TRBJ2-1, with 11 bases aligning to TRBD2. J lost 3 bases, V lost 3 bases, and 7 bases had no gene match. CDR3 size: 16 residues. Germline CDR1 GTSNPN, CDR2 SVGIG (reference sequence). The CDR3 nucleotides are TGTGCCTGGAGCTCACTAGCGGGAGTTAGCTACAATGAGCAGTTCTTC. Translating gives CAWSSLAGVSYNEQFF.

The chain is built from TRBV7-9 and TRBJ2-7; 10 bases map to TRBD1. Germline V gene lookup returns CDR1 SEHNR and CDR2 FQNEAQ (reference sequence). After removal of 7 bases from V and 6 bases from J, the junction contained 12 bases not matched to a gene. The CDR3 is made up of 15 amino acids. CDR3: CASTLLEGQGSEQYF. The CDR3 region has the DNA TGTGCCAGCACCCTTCTGGAGGGACAGGGGAGCGAGCAGTACTTC.

The sample holds a few counts of this clone. The chain joins TRBV5-1 to TRBJ1-6; tentative D call: TRBD1 (5 bases). The germline gives CDR1 SGHRS, CDR2 YFSETQ. Trimming cost V 6 bases and J 8 bases, with 15 bases left between them. This CDR3 has 14 residues. CDR3 nucleotides: TGCGCCAGCACGAATTCAGGGTTTGATTCACCCCTCCACTTT. This gives the protein CASTNSGFDSPLHF.

The V call is TRBV11-3, the J call TRBJ2-7; tentatively, D is TRBD2 (5 bases). The CDR3 runs to 14 residues. Trimming left V 5 bases short and J 2 bases short, with 13 bases between. The germline V gene encodes CDR1 SGHNT and CDR2 YENEEA. The CDR3 region is CASSPGSEAYEQYF. Written as DNA, the CDR3 is TGTGCCAGCAGCCCAGGATCGGAGGCCTACGAGCAGTACTTC.

The chain is built from TRBV6-6 and TRBJ1-6; D may be TRBD1 (6 bases). CDR1 and CDR2 (germline): MNHNY, SVGAGI (reference sequence). Trimming took off 4 bases at V and 9 bases at J, with 16 bases between the two ends. The CDR3 covers 15 residues. The DNA of the CDR3 is TGTGCCAGCAGTTCCCAGGCACAGGGTCTTTCACCCCTCCACTTT. The encoded protein is CASSSQAQGLSPLHF.

J is TRBJ1-6 and V is TRBV19, with D possibly being TRBD1 (6 bases). Germline assignment: CDR1 LNHDA and CDR2 SQIVND (reference sequence). Trimming took 11 bases from V and 10 from J, leaving 21 bases between them. This CDR3 spans 14 amino acids. The CDR3 sequence: CASTPQGASSPLHF. For the CDR3, the DNA is TGTGCCTCAACCCCACAGGGAGCATCCTCACCCCTCCACTTT.

J is TRBJ2-7 and V is TRBV7-9; TRBD1 agrees at 8 bases. The V gene's germline CDR1 is SEHNR and CDR2 FQNEAQ (reference sequence). The V segment lost 5 bases and the J segment 0 bases; nucleotides outside the gene matches: 9. The CDR3 covers 16 residues. This CDR3 is CASSPQTGEDSYEQYF. The CDR3 coding sequence is TGTGCCAGCAGCCCCCAGACAGGGGAGGACTCCTACGAGCAGTACTTC.

V is TRBV30 and J is TRBJ1-4; 7 bases fit TRBD1. The CDR3 has 15 residues. The germline V gene has CDR1 GTSNPN and CDR2 SVGIG (reference sequence). The V segment lost 4 bases and the J segment 5 bases; nucleotides outside the gene matches: 10. The CDR3 DNA reads TGTGCCTGGATCTCCCGGGACAGCTTGAATGAAAAACTGTTTTTT. As protein: CAWISRDSLNEKLFF.

The chain carries TRBV9 and TRBJ1-6, with D uncertain. Trimming took off 3 bases at V and 8 bases at J, with 12 bases between the two ends. The germline gives CDR1 SGDLS, CDR2 YYNGEE. The CDR3 loop spans 14 amino acids. CDR3 in DNA: TGTGCCAGCAGCGCCCACCGCTCGGATTCACCCCTCCACTTT. This translates into CASSAHRSDSPLHF.